A selection of T cell receptor beta chains follows, all from one sample in a study of response to subunit inactivated influenza vaccine. TCRdb fed the RT-PCR reads into MiXCR, producing one record per CDR3 protein. Of some 570,000 distinct CDR3 sequences detected, 10% to 12% appear once; the ten largest clones hold approximately 10%. This sample was also put to use in a study of T cells expressing NK-cell markers.

The material sequenced was PBMCs from blood, taken on the day of vaccination. The receptor set was obtained from a man aged 45 to 65 who received an inactivated influenza vaccine. Both conserved end residues are part of each CDR3. D genes are given only for firm matches. Only some rows state a clone size, as once, few, many or a class for expanded clones.

v_gene	j_gene	abundance	d_gene	CDR3nt	CDR3aa
TRBV15	TRBJ2-1	few	TRBD2	TGTGCCACCAGCAGAGATAACGGGGGGTTTTTTTCTGAGCAGTTCTTC	CATSRDNGGFFSEQFF
TRBV20-1	TRBJ1-6	few	TRBD1	TGCAGTGCTAGAGATCTTGGGACAGCGGACAATTCACCCCTCCACTTT	CSARDLGTADNSPLHF
TRBV5-1	TRBJ1-1	many	-	TGCGCCAGCAGCCCCGGGCTCAGGGTCACTGAAGCTTTCTTT	CASSPGLRVTEAFF
TRBV29-1	TRBJ2-7	-	TRBD1	TGCAGCGTTGAAGAATGGACAGGGAGCCACGAGCAGTACTTC	CSVEEWTGSHEQYF
TRBV11-2	TRBJ1-1	many	-	TGTGCCAGCAGCTTAACCCCCACTGGGGAGAACACTGAAGCTTTCTTT	CASSLTPTGENTEAFF
TRBV5-6	TRBJ2-5	-	TRBD1	TGTGCCAGCAGCTTGGGGACAGGGGGCACGACCCAGTACTTC	CASSLGTGGTTQYF
TRBV28	TRBJ2-7	many	-	TGTGCCAGCAGTCGTCGCGGATACGAGCAGTACTTC	CASSRRGYEQYF
TRBV19	TRBJ2-7	many	-	TGTGCCAGTAGTCGTAACCTTCAACACGAGCAGTACTTC	CASSRNLQHEQYF
TRBV5-6	TRBJ2-7	many	-	TGTGCCAGCAGCTTGGTTCGGGCGGACGAGCAGTACTTC	CASSLVRADEQYF
TRBV18	TRBJ2-7	many	-	TGTGCCAGCTCACCTAACGTTGACGAGCAGTACTTC	CASSPNVDEQYF
TRBV6-5	TRBJ2-1	-	-	TGTGCCAGCAGTTACTCACGTCATGAGCAGTTCTTC	CASSYSRHEQFF
TRBV10-3	TRBJ1-6	few	-	TGTGCCATCAGACCTACTGAGAATAATTCACCCCTCCACTTT	CAIRPTENNSPLHF
TRBV12-3/TRBV12-4	TRBJ1-2	-	-	TGTGCCAGCAGTTTGGCGGTTGGCTATGGCTACACCTTC	CASSLAVGYGYTF
TRBV12-3/TRBV12-4	TRBJ1-1	-	TRBD1	TGTGCCAGCAGCCAGCCCAGACAGGGGTCGTACACTGAAGCTTTCTTT	CASSQPRQGSYTEAFF
TRBV2	TRBJ2-3	-	-	TGTGCCAGCAGTGAATTGACTAGCACAGATACGCAGTATTTT	CASSELTSTDTQYF
TRBV10-3	TRBJ2-7	-	-	TGTGTCATCAGTGAGCCTGGACAGAACTCCTACGAGCAGTACTTC	CVISEPGQNSYEQYF
TRBV20-1	TRBJ2-1	-	TRBD2	TGCAGTGCTAACTGGGGTGTAGCGGGGAATGAGCAGTTCTTC	CSANWGVAGNEQFF
TRBV6-1	TRBJ2-3	few	TRBD1	TGTGCCAGCAGTGAATGGGTCCGGACAGGGAAGTTGGATACGCAGTATTTT	CASSEWVRTGKLDTQYF
TRBV20-1	TRBJ1-6	many	-	TGCAGTGCTCTACCGGGCAGGGCGGGAAATTCACCCCTCCACTTT	CSALPGRAGNSPLHF
TRBV5-1	TRBJ2-5	few	-	TGCGCCAGCATGAACGGGCGGGCCCTCTTGACATTCGAGACCCAGTACTTC	CASMNGRALLTFETQYF
TRBV5-1	TRBJ2-2	few	-	TGCGCCAGCAGCTTCCGACGGAGGAACACCGGGGAGCTGTTTTTT	CASSFRRRNTGELFF
TRBV15	TRBJ2-1	-	-	TGTGCCACCAGCAGACCCCCCTCGGGGGTTGACAATGAGCAGTTCTTC	CATSRPPSGVDNEQFF
TRBV4-3	TRBJ2-1	-	TRBD1	TGCGCCAGCAGCCAAGGAGGGACAGGGATGTACACTGAGCAGTTCTTC	CASSQGGTGMYTEQFF
TRBV11-2	TRBJ2-5	few	-	TGTGCCAGCAGCTCACTGGGGGAGCCGGGGAGTTGGGTAGAGACCCAGTACTTC	CASSSLGEPGSWVETQYF
TRBV11-2	TRBJ2-7	few	TRBD2	TGTGCCAGCAGCTTAACGAGCGGGGGGGCTTCCGAGCAGTACTTC	CASSLTSGGASEQYF
TRBV20-1	TRBJ1-1	-	-	TGCAGTGCTCCTCGCTTCGTCGATTTGAACACTGAAGGTTTCTTT	CSAPRFVDLNTEGFF
TRBV27	TRBJ1-5	-	-	TGTGCCAGCAGTTTATCGGTACAGGGTCAGCCCCAGCATTTT	CASSLSVQGQPQHF